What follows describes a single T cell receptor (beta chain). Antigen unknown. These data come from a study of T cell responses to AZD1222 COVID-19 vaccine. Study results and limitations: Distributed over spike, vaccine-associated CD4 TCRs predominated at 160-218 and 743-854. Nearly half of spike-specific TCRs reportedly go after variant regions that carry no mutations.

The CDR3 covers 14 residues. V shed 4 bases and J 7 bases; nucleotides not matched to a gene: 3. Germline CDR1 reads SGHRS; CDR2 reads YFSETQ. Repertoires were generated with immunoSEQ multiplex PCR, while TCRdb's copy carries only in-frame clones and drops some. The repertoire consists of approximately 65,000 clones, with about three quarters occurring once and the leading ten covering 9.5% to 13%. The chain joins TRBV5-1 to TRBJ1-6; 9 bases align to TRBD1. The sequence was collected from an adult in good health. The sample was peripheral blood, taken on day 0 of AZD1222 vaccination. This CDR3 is CASSGQGSNSPLHF. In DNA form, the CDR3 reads TGCGCCAGCAGCGGACAGGGGAGCAATTCACCCCTCCACTTT.